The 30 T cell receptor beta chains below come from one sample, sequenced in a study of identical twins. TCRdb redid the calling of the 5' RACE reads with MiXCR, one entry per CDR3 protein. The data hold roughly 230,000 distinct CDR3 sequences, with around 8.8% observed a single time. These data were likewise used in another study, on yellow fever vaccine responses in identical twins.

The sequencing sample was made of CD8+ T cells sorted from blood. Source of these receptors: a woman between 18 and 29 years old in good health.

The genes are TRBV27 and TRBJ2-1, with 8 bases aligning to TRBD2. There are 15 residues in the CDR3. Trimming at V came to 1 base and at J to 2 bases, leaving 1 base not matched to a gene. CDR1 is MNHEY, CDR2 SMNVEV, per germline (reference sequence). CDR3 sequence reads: CASSLLAGTYNEQFF. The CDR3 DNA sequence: TGTGCCAGCAGTTTATTAGCGGGGACCTACAATGAGCAGTTCTTC.

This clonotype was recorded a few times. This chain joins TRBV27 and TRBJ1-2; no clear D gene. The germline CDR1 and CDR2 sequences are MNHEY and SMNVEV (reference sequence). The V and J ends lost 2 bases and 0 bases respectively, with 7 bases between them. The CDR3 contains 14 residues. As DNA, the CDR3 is TGTGCCAGCAGTTTAAGGAGGACTAACTATGGCTACACCTTC. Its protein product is CASSLRRTNYGYTF.

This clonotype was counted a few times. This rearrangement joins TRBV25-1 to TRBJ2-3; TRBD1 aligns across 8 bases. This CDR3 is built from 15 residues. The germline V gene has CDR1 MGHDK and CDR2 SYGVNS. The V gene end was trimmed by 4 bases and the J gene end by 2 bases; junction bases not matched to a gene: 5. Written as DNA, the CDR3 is TGTGCCAGCAGTGGGCAGGGGGCTTCCACAGATACGCAGTATTTT. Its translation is CASSGQGASTDTQYF.

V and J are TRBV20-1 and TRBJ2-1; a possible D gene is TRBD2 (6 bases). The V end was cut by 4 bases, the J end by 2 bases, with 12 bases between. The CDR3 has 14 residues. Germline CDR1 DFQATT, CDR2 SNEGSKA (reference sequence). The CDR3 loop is CSAIRGTTYNEQFF. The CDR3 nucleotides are TGCAGTGCTATACGGGGGACGACCTACAATGAGCAGTTCTTC.

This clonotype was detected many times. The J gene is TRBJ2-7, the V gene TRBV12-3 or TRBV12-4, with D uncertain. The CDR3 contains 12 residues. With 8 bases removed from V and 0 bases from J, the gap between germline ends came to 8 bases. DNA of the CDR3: TGTGCCAGCGGGCCGAGCTCCTACGAGCAGTACTTC. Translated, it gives CASGPSSYEQYF.

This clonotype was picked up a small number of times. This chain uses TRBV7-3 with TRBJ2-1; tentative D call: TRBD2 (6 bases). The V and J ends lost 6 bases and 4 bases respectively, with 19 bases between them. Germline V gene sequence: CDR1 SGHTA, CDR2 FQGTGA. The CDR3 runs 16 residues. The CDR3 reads CASRATPGDLYNEQFF. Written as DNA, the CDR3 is TGTGCCAGCAGAGCCACCCCGGGGGACCTTTACAATGAGCAGTTCTTC.

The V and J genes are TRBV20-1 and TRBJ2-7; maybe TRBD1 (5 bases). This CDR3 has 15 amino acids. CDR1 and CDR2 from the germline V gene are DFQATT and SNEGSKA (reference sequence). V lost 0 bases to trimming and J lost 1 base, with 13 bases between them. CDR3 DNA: TGCAGTGCTAGAGATATCGCAGGGAAGTCCTACGAGCAGTACTTC. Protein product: CSARDIAGKSYEQYF.

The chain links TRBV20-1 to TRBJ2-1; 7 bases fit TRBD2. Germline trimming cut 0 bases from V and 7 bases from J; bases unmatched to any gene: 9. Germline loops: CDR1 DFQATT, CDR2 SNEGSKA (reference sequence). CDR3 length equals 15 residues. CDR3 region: CSARDGLVSSNEQFF. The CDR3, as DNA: TGCAGTGCTAGAGACGGACTAGTTTCATCTAATGAGCAGTTCTTC.

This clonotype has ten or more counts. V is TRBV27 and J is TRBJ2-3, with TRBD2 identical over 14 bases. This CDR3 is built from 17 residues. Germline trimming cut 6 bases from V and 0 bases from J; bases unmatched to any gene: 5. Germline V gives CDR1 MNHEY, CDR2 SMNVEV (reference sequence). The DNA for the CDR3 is TGTGCCAGCAGAGGACTAGCGGGGGGCACTAGCACAGATACGCAGTATTTT. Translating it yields CASRGLAGGTSTDTQYF.

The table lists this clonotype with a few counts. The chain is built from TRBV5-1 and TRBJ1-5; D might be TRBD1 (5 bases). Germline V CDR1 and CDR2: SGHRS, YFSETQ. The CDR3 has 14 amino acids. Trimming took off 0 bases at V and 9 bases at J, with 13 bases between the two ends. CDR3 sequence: CASSLEGPTGPQHF. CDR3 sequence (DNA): TGCGCCAGCAGCTTGGAGGGACCCACGGGGCCCCAGCATTTT.

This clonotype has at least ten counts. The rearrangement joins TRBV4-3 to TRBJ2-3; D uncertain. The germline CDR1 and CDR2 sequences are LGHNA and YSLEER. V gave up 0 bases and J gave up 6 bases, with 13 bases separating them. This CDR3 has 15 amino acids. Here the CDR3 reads CASSQDGAGVDTQYF. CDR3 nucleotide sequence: TGCGCCAGCAGCCAAGATGGAGCTGGAGTTGATACGCAGTATTTT.

CDR3: CATSDFGGRGKETQYF. The CDR3 region has the DNA TGTGCCACCAGTGATTTCGGAGGGAGGGGAAAAGAGACCCAGTACTTC. This chain links TRBV24-1 with TRBJ2-5; TRBD2 matches at 7 bases. V lost 1 base, J lost 3 bases, and 7 bases stayed unmatched. The CDR3 is 16 amino acids. In germline, CDR1 is KGHDR, CDR2 SFDVKD.

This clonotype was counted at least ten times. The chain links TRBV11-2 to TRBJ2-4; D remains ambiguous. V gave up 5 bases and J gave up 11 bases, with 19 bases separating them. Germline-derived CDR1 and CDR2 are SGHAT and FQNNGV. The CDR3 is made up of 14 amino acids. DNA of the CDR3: TGTGCCAGCAGCCACATGGATTACCTTGGGGTTCAGTACTTC. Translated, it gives CASSHMDYLGVQYF.

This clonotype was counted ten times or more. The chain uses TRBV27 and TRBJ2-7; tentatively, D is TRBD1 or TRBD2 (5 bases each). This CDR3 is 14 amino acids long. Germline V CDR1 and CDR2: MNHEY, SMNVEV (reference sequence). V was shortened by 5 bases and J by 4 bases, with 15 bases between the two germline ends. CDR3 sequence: CASSLHGAQYEQYF. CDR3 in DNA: TGTGCCAGCAGTCTCCACGGGGCCCAGTACGAGCAGTACTTC.

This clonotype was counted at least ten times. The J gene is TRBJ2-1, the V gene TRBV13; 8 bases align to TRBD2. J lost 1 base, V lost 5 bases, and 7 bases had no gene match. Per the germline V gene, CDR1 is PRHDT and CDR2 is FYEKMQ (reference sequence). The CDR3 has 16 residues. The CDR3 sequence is CASSAFSGSSYNEQFF. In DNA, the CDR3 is TGTGCCAGCAGCGCTTTCAGCGGGAGTTCCTACAATGAGCAGTTCTTC.

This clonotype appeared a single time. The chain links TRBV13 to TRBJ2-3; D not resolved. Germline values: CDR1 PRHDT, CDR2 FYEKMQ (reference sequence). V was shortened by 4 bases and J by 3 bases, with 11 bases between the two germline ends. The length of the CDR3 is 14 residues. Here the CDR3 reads CASSSHLGTDTQYF. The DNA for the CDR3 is TGTGCCAGCAGCTCCCACCTCGGAACAGATACGCAGTATTTT.

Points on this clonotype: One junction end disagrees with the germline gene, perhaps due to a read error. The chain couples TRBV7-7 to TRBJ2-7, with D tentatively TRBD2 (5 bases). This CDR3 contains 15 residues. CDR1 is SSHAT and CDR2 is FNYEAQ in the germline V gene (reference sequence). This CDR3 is CASSPDRESSYEQYF. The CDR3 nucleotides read TGTGCTAGCAGCCCCGATAGGGAGAGCTCCTACGAGCAGTACTTC.

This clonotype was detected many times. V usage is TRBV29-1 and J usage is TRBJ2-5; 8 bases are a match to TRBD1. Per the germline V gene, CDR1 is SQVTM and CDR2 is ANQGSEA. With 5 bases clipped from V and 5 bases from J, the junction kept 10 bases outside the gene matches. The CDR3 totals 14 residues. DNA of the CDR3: TGCAGCGTTCTCTCACCGGACAGGGAGGAGACCCAGTACTTC. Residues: CSVLSPDREETQYF.

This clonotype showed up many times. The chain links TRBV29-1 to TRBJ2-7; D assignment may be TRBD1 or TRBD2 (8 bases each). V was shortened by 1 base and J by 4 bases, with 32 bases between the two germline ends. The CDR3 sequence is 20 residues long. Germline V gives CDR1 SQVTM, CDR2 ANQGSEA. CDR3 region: CSVEGVVGQGSGGPSYEQYF. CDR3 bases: TGCAGCGTTGAAGGAGTAGTAGGACAGGGTTCGGGAGGGCCTTCGTACGAGCAGTACTTC.

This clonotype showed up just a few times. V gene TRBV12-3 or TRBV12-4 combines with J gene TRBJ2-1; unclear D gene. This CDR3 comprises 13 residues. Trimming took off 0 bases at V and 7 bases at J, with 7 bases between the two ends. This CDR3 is CASSLALMNEQFF. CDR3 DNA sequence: TGTGCCAGCAGTTTAGCCCTTATGAATGAGCAGTTCTTC.

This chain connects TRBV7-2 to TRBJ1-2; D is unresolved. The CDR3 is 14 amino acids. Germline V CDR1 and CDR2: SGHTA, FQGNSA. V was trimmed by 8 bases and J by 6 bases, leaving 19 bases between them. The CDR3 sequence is CASANLPSRDGYTF. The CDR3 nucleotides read TGTGCCAGCGCCAACCTTCCTTCCCGGGATGGCTACACCTTC.

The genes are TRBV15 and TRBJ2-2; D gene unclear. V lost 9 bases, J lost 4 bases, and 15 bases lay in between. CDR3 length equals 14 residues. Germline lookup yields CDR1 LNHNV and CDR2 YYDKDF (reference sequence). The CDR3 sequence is CATQNGRGTGELFF. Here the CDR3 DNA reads TGTGCCACACAGAACGGGCGCGGCACCGGGGAGCTGTTTTTT.

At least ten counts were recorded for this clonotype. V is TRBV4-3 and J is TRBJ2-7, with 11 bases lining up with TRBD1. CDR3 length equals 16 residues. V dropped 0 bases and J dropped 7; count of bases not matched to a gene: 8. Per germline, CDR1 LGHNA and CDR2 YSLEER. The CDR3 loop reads CASSQEIGQGAGEQYF. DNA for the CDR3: TGCGCCAGCAGCCAAGAAATAGGACAGGGGGCCGGGGAGCAGTACTTC.

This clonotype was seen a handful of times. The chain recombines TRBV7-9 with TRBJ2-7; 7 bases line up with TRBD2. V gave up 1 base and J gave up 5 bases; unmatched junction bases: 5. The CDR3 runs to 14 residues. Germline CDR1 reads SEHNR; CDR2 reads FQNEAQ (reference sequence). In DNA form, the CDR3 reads TGTGCCAGCAGCTTAGACCTGGGGAGGGACGAGCAGTACTTC. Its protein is CASSLDLGRDEQYF.

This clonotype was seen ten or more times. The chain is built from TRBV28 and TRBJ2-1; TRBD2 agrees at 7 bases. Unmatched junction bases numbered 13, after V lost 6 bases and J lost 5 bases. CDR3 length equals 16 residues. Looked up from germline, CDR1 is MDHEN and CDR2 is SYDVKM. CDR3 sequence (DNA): TGTGCCAGCAGCATAGAGCGGGAAACCCAGAACAATGAGCAGTTCTTC. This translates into CASSIERETQNNEQFF. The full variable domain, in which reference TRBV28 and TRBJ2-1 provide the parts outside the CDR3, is DVKVTQSSRYLVKRTGEKVFLECVQDMDHENMFWYRQDPGLGLRLIYFSYDVKMKEKGDIPEGYSVSREKKERFSLILESASTNQTSMYLCASSIERETQNNEQFFGPGTRLTVL.

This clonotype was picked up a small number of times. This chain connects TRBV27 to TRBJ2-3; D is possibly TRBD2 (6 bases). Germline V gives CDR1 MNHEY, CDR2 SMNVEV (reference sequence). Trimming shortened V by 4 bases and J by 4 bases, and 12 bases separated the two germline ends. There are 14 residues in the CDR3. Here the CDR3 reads CASSWASVADTQYF. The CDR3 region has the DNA TGTGCCAGCAGTTGGGCTAGCGTCGCAGATACGCAGTATTTT.

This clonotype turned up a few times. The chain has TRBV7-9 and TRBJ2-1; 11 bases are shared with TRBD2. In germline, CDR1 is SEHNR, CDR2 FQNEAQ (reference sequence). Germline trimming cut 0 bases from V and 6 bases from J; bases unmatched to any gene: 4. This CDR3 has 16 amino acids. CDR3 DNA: TGTGCCAGCAGCTTAGCCACTAGCGGGAGCTTCAATGAGCAGTTCTTC. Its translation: CASSLATSGSFNEQFF.

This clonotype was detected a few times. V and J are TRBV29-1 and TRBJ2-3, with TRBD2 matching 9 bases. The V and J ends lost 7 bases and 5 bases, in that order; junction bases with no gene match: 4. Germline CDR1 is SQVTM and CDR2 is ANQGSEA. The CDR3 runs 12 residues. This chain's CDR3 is CSGAGGVDTQYF. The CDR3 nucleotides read TGCAGCGGGGCGGGGGGGGTAGATACGCAGTATTTT.

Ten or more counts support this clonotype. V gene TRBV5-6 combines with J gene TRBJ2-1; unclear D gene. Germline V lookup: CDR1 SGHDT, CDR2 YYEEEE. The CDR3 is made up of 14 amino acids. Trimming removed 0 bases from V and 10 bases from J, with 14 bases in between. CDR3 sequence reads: CASSLGAALGEQFF. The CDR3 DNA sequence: TGTGCCAGCAGCTTGGGTGCGGCCTTGGGGGAGCAGTTCTTC.

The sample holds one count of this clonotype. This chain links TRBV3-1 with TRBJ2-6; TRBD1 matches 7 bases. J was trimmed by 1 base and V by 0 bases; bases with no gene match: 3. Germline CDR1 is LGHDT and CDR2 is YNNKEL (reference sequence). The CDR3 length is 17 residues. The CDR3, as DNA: TGTGCCAGCAGCCAAGATTGGGACAGTTCTGGGGCCAACGTCCTGACTTTC. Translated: CASSQDWDSSGANVLTF.